This is a list of T cell receptor beta chains from one sample in a study of blood T cell repertoires in COVID-19. Assay: immunoSEQ multiplex PCR; the TCRdb copy retains only in-frame clones and omits some. The repertoire consists of about 85,000 clones, with approximately 80% occurring once and the leading ten covering about 11%. The specimen was peripheral blood. Receptor source: a man between 65 and 79 years old with acute or convalescent COVID-19. CDR3s include the opening cysteine and the closing phenylalanine or tryptophan. Each record gives: J gene, clone size, V gene, D gene, CDR3 DNA, CDR3 protein. A D gene is named only where the DNA matches it firmly. Clone size, where shown, is once, few, many, or a class for clones that have expanded.

>TRBJ2-7|NA|TRBV28|TRBD1
TGTGCCAGCAGCCGGGACAGTCCCTACGAGCAGTACTTC
CASSRDSPYEQYF
>TRBJ2-2|once|TRBV13|TRBD1
TGTGCCAGCAGCCGAGGGGACAGGAACACCGGGGAGCTGTTTTTT
CASSRGDRNTGELFF
>TRBJ1-1|NA|TRBV29-1|TRBD1
TGCAGCGCTCAGCAGGGGGAAAGCACTGAAGCTTTCTTT
CSAQQGESTEAFF
>TRBJ1-2|NA|TRBV4-2|TRBD1
TGTGCCAGCAGCCACCTTATACGGGACAGGAATGGCTACACCTTC
CASSHLIRDRNGYTF
>TRBJ1-1|NA|TRBV28|NA
TGTGCCAGCAGTTTTTGGGGGGGACCCAGTGAAGCTTTCTTT
CASSFWGGPSEAFF
>TRBJ1-5|NA|TRBV2|TRBD1
TGTGCCAGCAGTAAAACAGGGGATAGCAATCAGCCCCAGCATTTT
CASSKTGDSNQPQHF
>TRBJ1-5|NA|TRBV11-2|TRBD1
TGTGCCAGCTCCCTTGGGACAGGTACTTCTAATCAGCCCCAGCATTTT
CASSLGTGTSNQPQHF
>TRBJ1-2|NA|TRBV27|TRBD1
TGTGCCAGCAGTTTAGGACCGTTGACAGGGGTCTATGGCTACACCTTC
CASSLGPLTGVYGYTF
>TRBJ1-5|NA|TRBV28|NA
TGTGCCAGCAGTTTGGAGGGGTATAGCAATCAGCCCCAGCATTTT
CASSLEGYSNQPQHF
>TRBJ1-2|NA|TRBV3-1/TRBV3-2|NA
TGTGCCAGCAGCCCCGGAGTTGGCGGCTACACCTTC
CASSPGVGGYTF
>TRBJ1-4|NA|TRBV5-8|TRBD1
TGTGCCAGCAGCTTGGGTGACAGGGGCAACGAAAAACTGTTTTTT
CASSLGDRGNEKLFF
>TRBJ2-7|few|TRBV29-1|NA
TGCAGCGTTAGGAGTCTCCCCTCCTACGAGCAGTACTTC
CSVRSLPSYEQYF
>TRBJ2-3|NA|TRBV6-5|TRBD1
TGTGCCAGCACCTGGGACAGGGGGTCAGATACGCAGTATTTT
CASTWDRGSDTQYF
>TRBJ1-1|few|TRBV9|NA
TGTGCCAGCAGCTATTCTCCGGGAGCTGAAGCTTTCTTT
CASSYSPGAEAFF